These 9 T cell receptor beta chains originate from one sample sequenced in a study of neurological immune-mediated disorders. MiXCR, applied by TCRdb to the 5' RACE reads, yields one record per CDR3 protein. The table records 75,000 to 80,000 distinct CDR3 sequences, 4.5% to 6.5% of them present only once. The sample comprised PBMCs. Receptor source: a woman aged 30 to 39 with multiple sclerosis.

This clonotype has at least ten counts. This chain connects TRBV5-1 to TRBJ2-5, with 7 bases identical to TRBD2. The CDR3 contains 14 residues. V lost 0 bases and J lost 3; bases outside the gene matches: 2. The germline gives CDR1 SGHRS, CDR2 YFSETQ. For the CDR3, the DNA is TGCGCCAGCAGCTTGGCAGCGGGGAAAGAGACCCAGTACTTC. It specifies CASSLAAGKETQYF. The full variable domain, in which reference TRBV5-1 and TRBJ2-5 provide the parts outside the CDR3, is KAGVTQTPRYLIKTRGQQVTLSCSPISGHRSVSWYQQTPGQGLQFLFEYFSETQRNKGNFPGRFSGRQFSNSRSEMNVSTLELGDSALYLCASSLAAGKETQYFGPGTRLLVL.

This clonotype was seen ten or more times. This chain connects TRBV5-1 to TRBJ1-1; tentatively, D is TRBD1 (5 bases). The germline gives CDR1 SGHRS, CDR2 YFSETQ. This CDR3 region has 13 residues. V was clipped by 5 bases and J by 5 bases, with 13 bases between them. CDR3 residues: CASRVEGATEAFF. Written as DNA, the CDR3 is TGCGCCAGCAGGGTTGAAGGGGCGACTGAAGCTTTCTTT.

This clonotype was seen ten or more times. The chain employs TRBV20-1 and TRBJ1-5; the match to TRBD1 covers 9 bases. Germline V gene lookup returns CDR1 DFQATT and CDR2 SNEGSKA (reference sequence). V trimming: 4 bases; J trimming: 7 bases; junction bases outside the gene matches: 8. The CDR3 extends over 14 amino acids. This chain's CDR3 is CSAMGQGLRQPQHF. The CDR3, as DNA: TGCAGTGCTATGGGACAGGGATTACGACAGCCCCAGCATTTT.

This clonotype was observed many times. This chain uses TRBV28 with TRBJ1-1; D uncertain. Germline CDR1 and CDR2: MDHEN and SYDVKM. The CDR3 has 12 amino acids. V lost 6 bases, J lost 7 bases, and 12 bases lay in between. In DNA form, the CDR3 reads TGTGCCAGCAGGCCAGCAGACGTTGAAGCTTTCTTT. It translates to CASRPADVEAFF.

This clonotype was seen repeatedly, ten times or more. V and J are TRBV20-1 and TRBJ1-4; D remains unclear. V lost 2 bases to trimming and J lost 8 bases, with 9 bases between them. Germline assignment: CDR1 DFQATT and CDR2 SNEGSKA (reference sequence). The CDR3 length is 12 residues. This chain's CDR3 is CSARYLREKLFF. DNA for the CDR3: TGCAGTGCTAGATATCTTCGGGAAAAACTGTTTTTT.

This clonotype appeared many times. V gene TRBV7-9 combines with J gene TRBJ1-2, with TRBD1 as a possible D gene (6 bases). This CDR3 has 15 amino acids. Trimming took 1 base from V and 2 from J, leaving 11 bases between them. Germline lookup yields CDR1 SEHNR and CDR2 FQNEAQ (reference sequence). CDR3 coding DNA: TGTGCCAGCAGCTTAGTTGCAGGGGTAAACTATGGCTACACCTTC. Amino acids: CASSLVAGVNYGYTF.

Ten or more counts support this clonotype. The chain uses TRBV5-1 and TRBJ1-1; TRBD1 might be the D (5 bases). Trimming removed 4 bases from V and 6 bases from J, with 13 bases in between. In germline, CDR1 is SGHRS, CDR2 YFSETQ. The CDR3 runs to 13 residues. The DNA for the CDR3 is TGCGCCAGCAGCGTGGACCTGGGGGCTGAAGCTTTCTTT. It specifies CASSVDLGAEAFF.

This clonotype was seen repeatedly, ten times or more. The rearrangement links TRBV20-1 to TRBJ2-3; 7 bases match TRBD2. The CDR3 runs 14 residues. Germline lookup yields CDR1 DFQATT and CDR2 SNEGSKA (reference sequence). V shed 1 base and J 1 base; nucleotides not matched to a gene: 2. As DNA, the CDR3 is TGCAGTGCTAGAGCGGGGGGTCGCACAGATACGCAGTATTTT. It is translated as CSARAGGRTDTQYF.

This clonotype was observed many times. The CDR3: CASSLASLARGGELFF. Written as DNA, the CDR3 is TGTGCCAGCAGCTTAGCGTCACTAGCGAGGGGCGGGGAGCTGTTTTTT. This chain links TRBV7-2 with TRBJ2-2, with TRBD2 matching 7 bases. The J segment lost 7 bases and the V segment lost 0 bases, leaving 8 bases of the junction unmatched. Germline V gene lookup returns CDR1 SGHTA and CDR2 FQGNSA. The CDR3 is made up of 16 amino acids.